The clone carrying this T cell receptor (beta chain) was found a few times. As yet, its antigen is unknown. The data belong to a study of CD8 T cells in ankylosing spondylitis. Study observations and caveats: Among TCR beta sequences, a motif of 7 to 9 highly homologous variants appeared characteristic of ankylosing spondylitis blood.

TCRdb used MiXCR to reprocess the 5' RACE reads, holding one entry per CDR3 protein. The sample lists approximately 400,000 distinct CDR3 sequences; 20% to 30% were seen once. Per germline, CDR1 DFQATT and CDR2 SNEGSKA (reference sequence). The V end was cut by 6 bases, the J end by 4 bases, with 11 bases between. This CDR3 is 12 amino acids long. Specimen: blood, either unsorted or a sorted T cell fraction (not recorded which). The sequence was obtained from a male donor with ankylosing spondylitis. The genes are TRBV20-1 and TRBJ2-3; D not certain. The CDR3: CSAGFSPDTQYF. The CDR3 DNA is TGCAGTGCCGGCTTTTCTCCAGATACGCAGTATTTT.